Listed below are T cell receptor beta chains from one sample, sequenced in a study of blood T cells in healthy people across ages. TCRdb analysed the 5' RACE reads with MiXCR anew, one entry per CDR3 protein. The profile shows fewer than 900,000 distinct CDR3 sequences, 40% to 45% of them singletons. Sequencing was done on a sample of blood. These receptors were taken from a woman aged 55 to 70 in good health. Both conserved end residues are part of each CDR3. A D gene is named only where the DNA matches it firmly. Rows give clone size only sometimes, using once, few, many, or a class for an expanded clone.

d_call: TRBD1
j_call: TRBJ1-1
cdr3_length: 14
clone_size: NA
v_call: TRBV11-3
cdr3_aa: CASSLAGGVGEAFF
cdr3_nt: TGTGCCAGCAGCCTAGCAGGGGGCGTTGGTGAAGCTTTCTTT

d_call: NA
j_call: TRBJ1-2
cdr3_length: 14
clone_size: NA
v_call: TRBV4-2
cdr3_aa: CASSQGLGLEGYTF
cdr3_nt: TGTGCCAGCAGCCAAGGGCTGGGACTCGAAGGCTACACCTTC

d_call: NA
j_call: TRBJ1-5
cdr3_length: 14
clone_size: NA
v_call: TRBV20-1
cdr3_aa: CSATPDRGYQPQHF
cdr3_nt: TGCAGTGCTACTCCCGACAGAGGTTATCAGCCCCAGCATTTT

d_call: TRBD2
j_call: TRBJ2-7
cdr3_length: 15
clone_size: once
v_call: TRBV20-1
cdr3_aa: CSARRLAGGGCEQYF
cdr3_nt: TGCAGTGCTAGACGCCTAGCGGGAGGTGGATGCGAGCAGTACTTC

d_call: NA
j_call: TRBJ1-1
cdr3_length: 15
clone_size: NA
v_call: TRBV27
cdr3_aa: CASSSIGWANTEAFF
cdr3_nt: TGTGCCAGCAGTTCGATCGGGTGGGCGAACACTGAAGCTTTCTTT

d_call: TRBD2
j_call: TRBJ2-5
cdr3_length: 15
clone_size: many
v_call: TRBV3-1
cdr3_aa: CASSHGGGRRETQYF
cdr3_nt: TGTGCCAGCAGCCACGGTGGCGGGAGAAGAGAGACCCAGTACTTC

d_call: TRBD1
j_call: TRBJ2-1
cdr3_length: 15
clone_size: NA
v_call: TRBV7-3
cdr3_aa: CASSLTRDRANEQFF
cdr3_nt: TGTGCCAGCAGCTTAACCCGGGACAGAGCCAATGAGCAGTTCTTC

d_call: TRBD2
j_call: TRBJ2-7
cdr3_length: 15
clone_size: NA
v_call: TRBV5-1
cdr3_aa: CASSLPGEGYYEQYF
cdr3_nt: TGCGCCAGCAGCCTCCCCGGGGAGGGATACTACGAGCAGTACTTC

d_call: TRBD1
j_call: TRBJ2-7
cdr3_length: 12
clone_size: few
v_call: TRBV28
cdr3_aa: CASTGTEYEQYF
cdr3_nt: TGTGCCAGCACCGGGACAGAGTACGAGCAGTACTTC

d_call: NA
j_call: TRBJ2-1
cdr3_length: 13
clone_size: few
v_call: TRBV3-1
cdr3_aa: CASSQVRSAEQFF
cdr3_nt: TGTGCCAGCAGCCAAGTCCGGTCGGCTGAGCAGTTCTTC

d_call: NA
j_call: TRBJ1-2
cdr3_length: 17
clone_size: NA
v_call: TRBV6-4
cdr3_aa: CASSFPESGNSNYGYTF
cdr3_nt: TGTGCCAGCAGTTTTCCTGAGTCGGGGAATTCTAACTATGGCTACACCTTC

d_call: TRBD2
j_call: TRBJ2-3
cdr3_length: 16
clone_size: many
v_call: TRBV6-4
cdr3_aa: CASSDSRSGGMDTQYF
cdr3_nt: TGTGCCAGCAGTGACTCACGTAGCGGGGGTATGGATACGCAGTATTTT

d_call: TRBD1
j_call: TRBJ2-1
cdr3_length: 14
clone_size: few
v_call: TRBV7-9
cdr3_aa: CASSSGQGDNEQFF
cdr3_nt: TGTGCCAGCAGCTCTGGGCAGGGGGACAATGAGCAGTTCTTC

d_call: TRBD2
j_call: TRBJ2-7
cdr3_length: 20
clone_size: few
v_call: TRBV6-5
cdr3_aa: CASSSLPGTSGRGIWYEQYF
cdr3_nt: TGTGCCAGCAGTTCCCTTCCCGGGACTAGCGGGAGGGGAATCTGGTACGAGCAGTACTTC

d_call: NA
j_call: TRBJ2-1
cdr3_length: 14
clone_size: NA
v_call: TRBV4-2
cdr3_aa: CASSGQGLYNEQFF
cdr3_nt: TGTGCCAGCAGCGGGCAGGGCCTTTACAATGAGCAGTTCTTC

d_call: NA
j_call: TRBJ2-2
cdr3_length: 16
clone_size: NA
v_call: TRBV28
cdr3_aa: CASSLLLGGRTGELFF
cdr3_nt: TGTGCCAGCAGCCTATTGTTAGGGGGACGGACCGGGGAGCTGTTTTTT

d_call: TRBD2
j_call: TRBJ2-5
cdr3_length: 16
clone_size: many
v_call: TRBV28
cdr3_aa: CASRTGLAGSVETQYF
cdr3_nt: TGTGCCAGCAGGACCGGACTAGCGGGAAGTGTGGAGACCCAGTACTTC

d_call: NA
j_call: TRBJ2-1
cdr3_length: 11
clone_size: NA
v_call: TRBV29-1
cdr3_aa: CSVGNDNEQFF
cdr3_nt: TGCAGCGTCGGGAACGACAATGAGCAGTTCTTC

d_call: NA
j_call: TRBJ2-3
cdr3_length: 13
clone_size: NA
v_call: TRBV28
cdr3_aa: CASSPPRGDTQYF
cdr3_nt: TGTGCCAGCAGTCCCCCTCGAGGAGATACGCAGTATTTT

d_call: TRBD2
j_call: TRBJ2-5
cdr3_length: 16
clone_size: few
v_call: TRBV5-1
cdr3_aa: CASNVGLAGVQETQYF
cdr3_nt: TGCGCCAGCAACGTGGGACTAGCGGGGGTACAAGAGACCCAGTACTTC

d_call: NA
j_call: TRBJ1-5
cdr3_length: 15
clone_size: few
v_call: TRBV28
cdr3_aa: CASSPADSFNQPQHF
cdr3_nt: TGTGCCAGCAGTCCCGCGGACAGCTTCAATCAGCCCCAGCATTTT

d_call: TRBD2
j_call: TRBJ2-3
cdr3_length: 16
clone_size: NA
v_call: TRBV7-2
cdr3_aa: CASSPERGSPSDTQYF
cdr3_nt: TGTGCCAGCAGCCCGGAGCGGGGGTCCCCCTCCGATACGCAGTATTTT

d_call: TRBD2
j_call: TRBJ2-1
cdr3_length: 16
clone_size: NA
v_call: TRBV27
cdr3_aa: CASSPSGASGTDEQFF
cdr3_nt: TGTGCCAGCAGTCCCTCGGGGGCTAGCGGGACCGATGAGCAGTTCTTC

d_call: NA
j_call: TRBJ1-6
cdr3_length: 12
clone_size: NA
v_call: TRBV20-1
cdr3_aa: CSARFLDSPLHF
cdr3_nt: TGCAGTGCTAGGTTCCTTGATTCACCCCTCCACTTT

d_call: TRBD2
j_call: TRBJ2-7
cdr3_length: 15
clone_size: NA
v_call: TRBV6-1
cdr3_aa: CGGSEALGLAYEQYF
cdr3_nt: TGTGGCGGCAGTGAAGCGTTGGGACTAGCCTACGAGCAGTACTTC

d_call: TRBD2
j_call: TRBJ2-5
cdr3_length: 14
clone_size: NA
v_call: TRBV28
cdr3_aa: CASSLTSGGGTQYF
cdr3_nt: TGTGCCAGCAGTCTGACTAGCGGGGGGGGGACCCAGTACTTC

d_call: NA
j_call: TRBJ2-3
cdr3_length: 15
clone_size: NA
v_call: TRBV7-2
cdr3_aa: CASSLQISGTDTQYF
cdr3_nt: TGTGCCAGCAGCTTACAAATTAGCGGCACAGATACGCAGTATTTT

d_call: TRBD2
j_call: TRBJ2-3
cdr3_length: 18
clone_size: NA
v_call: TRBV7-2
cdr3_aa: CASSPRPSGGMSTDTQYF
cdr3_nt: TGTGCCAGCAGCCCGAGACCTAGCGGGGGAATGAGCACAGATACGCAGTATTTT

d_call: NA
j_call: TRBJ1-5
cdr3_length: 14
clone_size: few
v_call: TRBV5-1
cdr3_aa: CASSPGQVGQPQHF
cdr3_nt: TGCGCCAGCAGCCCTGGACAAGTGGGACAGCCCCAGCATTTT

d_call: NA
j_call: TRBJ2-1
cdr3_length: 14
clone_size: NA
v_call: TRBV6-2/TRBV6-3
cdr3_aa: CASSRKGRLETQFF
cdr3_nt: TGTGCCAGCAGTAGGAAGGGACGGTTAGAGACCCAGTTCTTC

d_call: TRBD1
j_call: TRBJ2-1
cdr3_length: 16
clone_size: few
v_call: TRBV5-5
cdr3_aa: CASSSRTGTGSNEQFF
cdr3_nt: TGTGCCAGCAGCTCTAGAACCGGGACAGGTTCCAATGAGCAGTTCTTC

d_call: NA
j_call: TRBJ1-5
cdr3_length: 17
clone_size: few
v_call: TRBV12-5
cdr3_aa: CASGLVGKLSSNQPQHF
cdr3_nt: TGTGCTAGTGGTTTGGTAGGGAAGCTCAGTAGCAATCAGCCCCAGCATTTT